The sequence of this TCR beta chain was determined in a study of blood T cell repertoires in COVID-19. Sequenced by immunoSEQ multiplex PCR; TCRdb stores in-frame clones only, minus some. The sample shows about 260,000 clones, about 87% of them seen only once. Germline V gene lookup returns CDR1 SGDLS and CDR2 YYNGEE. V gave up 3 bases and J gave up 7 bases; unmatched junction bases: 4. This CDR3 contains 13 residues. Sequenced input: peripheral blood. The clonotype originates from a woman aged 40 to 49 with acute or convalescent COVID-19. This chain uses TRBV9 with TRBJ1-1, with 9 bases matching TRBD1. The CDR3 region is CASSAGQGFEAFF. The CDR3 DNA sequence: TGTGCCAGCAGCGCCGGACAGGGGTTTGAAGCTTTCTTT.